This paragraph reports one T cell receptor beta chain. In its sample, this clonotype comes out as medium-sized (0.01 to 0.1%). What this receptor recognizes is not known. No base quality values were provided; no much bigger clone lies one nucleotide off. The entry originates in a study of circulating CD8 cells and anti-PD-1 response in melanoma (dated by TCRdb to 2018 to 2021). About the investigation overall: Patients received nivolumab intravenously at 3 mg/kg every 2 weeks. The melanoma cohort had around 13 patients, seven of whom got anti-PD-1 as first-line therapy, while the other six had previously had targeted therapy or immunotherapy. Responders were defined as patients showing complete or partial responses, and non-responders as patients showing stable or progressive disease (RECIST v1.1). The TCR repertoire analysis covered around 11 melanoma patients: 7 non-responders and 4 responders. In on-treatment samples, a biotinylated anti-human IgG4 antibody was used to detect PD-1.

Beyond this particular receptor, the publication reports: The cohort mixed treatment-naive and previously treated patients, which the authors noted could influence results. Since no tumor material could be accessed, the researchers instead assessed tumor reactivity using peptide assays on expanded sorted subsets. Because of limited material, replicates were generally not included when the experiments were performed. Only baseline and M1 samples from a small cohort with few responders were used in the published TCR repertoire comparisons. Repertoires were largely private between subsets, with under 8% of TRB clonotypes shared at M1; sharing was highest between DPOS and TIGIT. The DNEG repertoire had the highest diversity, the PD-1 and DPOS repertoires had similar and higher clonality, and the TIGIT repertoires had the lowest diversity.

The sequencing machine was a NextSeq 500. Starting from around 15 ng of total RNA, TCR libraries were made with the QIAseq Immune Repertoire RNA Library Kit, Human TCR Panel. TCR libraries were sequenced on an Illumina NextSeq with a Mid Output V2 kit, using asymmetric 261x41 paired-end reads. Each TCR library was diluted to about 4.1 nM, after which the TCR libraries were pooled, denatured and loaded at roughly 0.93 pM. Regarding the original processing steps: TCR FASTQ files were processed in the QIAGEN GeneGlobe Data Analysis Center, with downstream analysis in R 3.5.2. Clonality was computed as one minus Shannon entropy normalized by the log of the number of unique productive sequences. TRA or TRB clonotypes differing in abundance between baseline and M1 were identified within each subset by Fisher exact tests at 5% FDR. Differentially abundant clonotypes were grouped as emerging, expanding, contracting or non-expanding/contracting. Repertoire overlap between patients was measured with Morisita's overlap index. The public reads were reanalyzed by TCRdb: fastp trimming at Q25, MiXCR alignment, in-frame beta chains only. Records with the same CDR3 protein are collapsed into one entry carrying the most frequent genes and DNA. TCRdb, not the original authors, processed these V and J calls. The sample yields about 990 distinct CDR3 sequences; roughly 10% were counted once. Approximately 49% of the sample is held by the ten biggest clonotypes.

Four subsets defined by PD-1 and/or TIGIT were sorted from live CD3+CD8+TCRalphabeta+ cells on a BD FACSAria II cell sorter. Circulating CD8 T cells were sorted into four subsets by PD-1 and TIGIT expression to characterize their relevance to anti-PD-1 therapy response. For each sorted CD8 T-cell subset, both the TCR alpha and TCR beta chains were sequenced. Peripheral blood was collected at three points: before the first anti-PD-1 injection, after two injections and after four injections. Ficoll gradient centrifugation was used to isolate PBMCs immediately. Until use, PBMCs were cryopreserved in liquid nitrogen in RPMI containing around 20% FCS and about 10% DMSO. After thawing, PBMCs were stained with a viability dye plus antibodies against CD3, CD8alpha, TCRalphabeta, PD-1 and TIGIT. The RNeasy Kit was used to extract total RNA, and all samples came in with a RIN above 7. The CDR3 sequence holds 15 residues, the cysteine and phenylalanine included. Kept here is only the CDR3 DNA, which spans 45 bases and is read in frame from base 1.

The clonotype originates from a human donor with melanoma. The sequence links TRBV21-1 to TRBJ1-2; the table's D call of TRBD1 was not tested on the DNA. TRBV21-1 is tagged as a pseudogene. Sample: CD8+ T cells from PBMCs, taken at baseline or after one month of anti-PD-1 therapy (not recorded which). The CDR3: CASSKEQGNNYGYTF. At the DNA level, the sequence is TGTGCCAGCAGCAAAGAACAGGGGAATAACTATGGCTACACCTTC.